These T cell receptor beta chains were read from a single sample in a study of response to subunit inactivated influenza vaccine. MiXCR was run by TCRdb on the RT-PCR reads, yielding one entry per CDR3 protein. Of some 640,000 distinct CDR3 sequences in the sample, 11% to 15% were seen once. The material sequenced was PBMCs from blood, taken 14 days before vaccination. The receptors here all came from a middle-aged man who received an inactivated influenza vaccine. Each CDR3 is given with its conserved first and last residue. The D gene is left open where the match is weak. Some rows mark clone size as missing; the rest say once, few, many or name a class of expanded clone.

V gene,J gene,D gene,clone size,CDR3 protein,CDR3 DNA
TRBV20-1,TRBJ2-1,TRBD2,few,CSATILADSYNEQFF,TGCAGTGCCACGATACTAGCGGACTCCTACAATGAGCAGTTCTTC
TRBV20-1,TRBJ2-7,NA,NA,CSASTGSYEQYF,TGCAGTGCTAGTACGGGGTCGTACGAGCAGTACTTC
TRBV6-2/TRBV6-3,TRBJ1-5,NA,few,CASSYWGQPQHF,TGTGCCAGCAGTTATTGGGGTCAGCCCCAGCATTTT
TRBV20-1,TRBJ2-3,NA,few,CSARYPSSSTDTQYF,TGCAGTGCTAGATATCCTAGCAGCAGCACAGATACGCAGTATTTT
TRBV4-2,TRBJ2-1,NA,NA,CASSQEGQNPLYYNEQFF,TGTGCCAGCAGCCAAGAGGGGCAGAACCCCCTTTATTACAATGAGCAGTTCTTC
TRBV6-2/TRBV6-3,TRBJ1-5,TRBD1,NA,CASSYRDRGFGQPQHF,TGTGCCAGCAGTTATAGGGACAGAGGATTTGGTCAGCCCCAGCATTTT
TRBV11-2,TRBJ2-3,TRBD2,NA,CASSFTGLEDTQYF,TGTGCCAGCAGCTTCACAGGACTAGAGGATACGCAGTATTTT
TRBV12-5,TRBJ2-1,TRBD2,NA,CASGLEAGLAAYNEQFF,TGTGCTAGTGGTTTGGAAGCGGGACTAGCGGCATACAATGAGCAGTTCTTC
TRBV10-3,TRBJ2-2,NA,few,CAISERIVPNTGELFF,TGTGCCATCAGTGAACGGATTGTGCCGAACACCGGGGAGCTGTTTTTT
TRBV7-2,TRBJ2-7,TRBD1,few,CASTSGQGTYEQYF,TGTGCCAGCACCTCAGGACAGGGGACTTACGAGCAGTACTTC
TRBV10-3,TRBJ2-3,NA,NA,CAISEGGERADTQYF,TGTGCCATCAGTGAAGGAGGGGAGCGCGCAGATACGCAGTATTTT
TRBV5-1,TRBJ1-1,NA,NA,CASSLGSTGRLNTEAFF,TGCGCCAGCAGCTTGGGGTCGACGGGGAGGCTGAACACTGAAGCTTTCTTT
TRBV29-1,TRBJ1-1,TRBD1,NA,CSGTRQGNTEAFF,TGCAGCGGCACCCGACAGGGGAACACTGAAGCTTTCTTT
TRBV12-3/TRBV12-4,TRBJ2-7,NA,few,CASGPRAYEQYF,TGTGCCAGCGGCCCAAGAGCCTACGAGCAGTACTTC
TRBV7-2,TRBJ1-1,NA,few,CASSLWAARREAFF,TGTGCCAGCAGCTTATGGGCAGCTAGACGTGAAGCTTTCTTT
TRBV20-1,TRBJ1-2,NA,NA,CSATYRARDGYTF,TGCAGTGCGACCTACCGGGCGAGGGATGGCTACACCTTC
TRBV30,TRBJ1-3,NA,NA,CAWSVSRGSGNTIYF,TGTGCCTGGAGTGTATCCCGGGGCTCTGGAAACACCATATATTTT
TRBV12-3/TRBV12-4,TRBJ2-3,NA,many,CASSGAASTDTQYF,TGTGCCAGTAGTGGGGCCGCTAGCACAGATACGCAGTATTTT
TRBV20-1,TRBJ2-7,TRBD2,few,CSADGLAAYEQYF,TGCAGTGCCGATGGACTAGCAGCCTACGAGCAGTACTTC
TRBV5-6,TRBJ2-1,TRBD2,NA,CASSLRSGGRTVGDEQFF,TGTGCCAGCAGCTTGCGTAGCGGGGGACGAACGGTGGGCGATGAGCAGTTCTTC
TRBV4-1,TRBJ2-3,NA,NA,CASSHSQRSTDTQYF,TGCGCCAGCAGCCATTCCCAAAGGAGCACAGATACGCAGTATTTT
TRBV11-2,TRBJ1-5,TRBD1,few,CASSPYPGTGVNQPQHF,TGTGCCAGCAGCCCATATCCCGGGACAGGGGTTAATCAGCCCCAGCATTTT
TRBV7-8,TRBJ2-3,TRBD1,few,CASSFGQVDTQYF,TGTGCCAGCAGCTTCGGACAGGTAGATACGCAGTATTTT
TRBV4-1,TRBJ2-2,TRBD2,few,CASSHHPGLAGPKLFF,TGCGCCAGCAGCCATCATCCGGGACTAGCGGGCCCCAAGCTGTTTTTT
TRBV5-1,TRBJ2-3,NA,NA,CASSLFQVTDTQYF,TGCGCCAGCAGCTTGTTTCAAGTCACAGATACGCAGTATTTT
TRBV7-9,TRBJ1-2,NA,NA,CASSATGANGYTF,TGTGCCAGCAGCGCCACGGGGGCTAACGGCTACACCTTC
TRBV10-3,TRBJ1-3,NA,many,CAAAGSSGNTIYF,TGTGCCGCGGCCGGGAGCTCTGGAAACACCATATATTTT
TRBV7-8,TRBJ2-5,TRBD2,NA,CASSQHQSGGASETQYF,TGTGCCAGCAGCCAACATCAAAGCGGGGGGGCCTCTGAGACCCAGTACTTC
TRBV11-1,TRBJ2-1,NA,NA,CASSLSGTEQFF,TGTGCCAGCAGCTTATCAGGGACAGAGCAGTTCTTC
TRBV3-1,TRBJ2-1,NA,NA,CASSQSHGDYNEQFF,TGTGCCAGCAGCCAGTCACACGGGGACTACAATGAGCAGTTCTTC
TRBV15,TRBJ2-3,NA,NA,CATSSGDFPRTDTQYF,TGTGCCACCAGCTCCGGGGACTTCCCTCGCACAGATACGCAGTATTTT
TRBV4-3,TRBJ2-1,TRBD1,NA,CASSQGQGQGSDEQFF,TGCGCCAGCAGCCAAGGACAGGGGCAGGGGAGCGATGAGCAGTTCTTC
TRBV28,TRBJ2-7,TRBD2,few,CASSSGLAGGPYGYEQYF,TGTGCCAGCAGTTCAGGACTAGCGGGAGGTCCGTACGGTTACGAGCAGTACTTC
TRBV28,TRBJ2-2,NA,NA,CASRGQMLANTGELFF,TGTGCCAGCAGAGGACAGATGCTCGCGAACACCGGGGAGCTGTTTTTT
TRBV7-8,TRBJ2-2,TRBD2,few,CASSLAHRGRAGELFF,TGTGCCAGCAGCTTAGCGCATCGCGGGAGGGCCGGGGAGCTGTTTTTT
TRBV7-9,TRBJ1-1,NA,NA,CASSPRPRNTEAFF,TGTGCCAGCAGCCCACGACCCAGGAACACTGAAGCTTTCTTT
TRBV12-3/TRBV12-4,TRBJ2-7,NA,few,CASSESRRGEQYF,TGTGCCAGCAGCGAATCCCGACGGGGGGAGCAGTACTTC
TRBV5-1,TRBJ2-7,TRBD1,few,CASSFSQGASYEQYF,TGCGCCAGCAGCTTCTCTCAGGGGGCGTCCTACGAGCAGTACTTC
TRBV2,TRBJ1-2,TRBD1,many,CASRGDRDYGYTF,TGTGCCAGCAGAGGAGACAGGGACTATGGCTACACCTTC
TRBV11-2,TRBJ2-7,NA,few,CASSPSPLYEQYF,TGTGCCAGCAGCCCCAGCCCCCTTTACGAGCAGTACTTC
TRBV12-3/TRBV12-4,TRBJ1-5,NA,NA,CAVRDGNQPQHF,TGTGCCGTAAGGGACGGAAATCAGCCCCAGCATTTT
TRBV18,TRBJ2-1,TRBD1,many,CASSPIRGQEYNEQFF,TGTGCCAGCTCACCAATCCGGGGACAGGAGTACAATGAGCAGTTCTTC
TRBV7-9,TRBJ1-4,NA,few,CASSLDGGTNEKLFF,TGTGCCAGCAGCTTAGACGGGGGAACTAATGAAAAACTGTTTTTT
TRBV3-1,TRBJ2-6,NA,NA,CASSQDGYGANVLTF,TGTGCCAGCAGCCAAGATGGATATGGGGCCAACGTCCTGACTTTC
TRBV7-9,TRBJ2-7,NA,few,CASSLAGSSRVQQYF,TGTGCCAGCAGCTTAGCGGGATCTTCTCGGGTACAGCAGTACTTC
TRBV6-1,TRBJ1-5,NA,few,CATRKTGASNQPQHF,TGTGCCACCAGGAAGACAGGAGCTAGCAATCAGCCCCAGCATTTT
TRBV7-2,TRBJ1-5,TRBD1,NA,CASSSTGSGYSNQPQHF,TGTGCCAGCAGCTCGACAGGGTCGGGATATAGCAATCAGCCCCAGCATTTT
TRBV10-3,TRBJ2-5,TRBD1,NA,CAIADRGEETQYF,TGTGCCATCGCCGACAGGGGAGAAGAGACCCAGTACTTC
TRBV4-1,TRBJ1-1,NA,NA,CASSQDGTGWAEAFF,TGCGCCAGCAGCCAAGATGGTACAGGGTGGGCTGAAGCTTTCTTT
TRBV25-1,TRBJ2-7,TRBD2,few,CASRMAGGPYEQYF,TGTGCCAGCCGCATGGCGGGGGGGCCTTACGAGCAGTACTTC
TRBV6-1,TRBJ1-2,NA,NA,CASRPQGPYGYTF,TGTGCCAGCAGGCCTCAGGGGCCCTATGGCTACACCTTC